A single sample gave rise to the 21 T cell receptor beta chains below, sequenced in a study of beta chain features in type 1 diabetes. Since all of the isolated RNA was reverse transcribed, expressed TCRB transcripts were what got sequenced. Clones were read by immunoSEQ multiplex PCR, and TCRdb kept only the in-frame ones, dropping some. This sample has hundreds of thousands of clones, with roughly an eighth found just once. Specimen: naive CD4+ T cells from blood. Receptors originate from a man aged 18-30 years in good health.

The chain carries TRBV4-3 and TRBJ2-1; the D is unclear. Germline V gene data show CDR1 as LGHNA and CDR2 as YSLEER. This CDR3 region has 13 residues. The V gene lost 1 base and the J gene lost 9 bases, with 10 bases spanning the gap. CDR3 sequence reads: CASSQVQAGEQFF. As DNA, the CDR3 is TGCGCCAGCAGCCAAGTCCAGGCCGGTGAGCAGTTCTTC.

The chain has TRBV28 and TRBJ2-7; no clear D. The germline V gene has CDR1 MDHEN and CDR2 SYDVKM. Trimming shortened V by 6 bases and J by 4 bases, and 10 bases separated the two germline ends. The CDR3 is 12 residues long. The CDR3, as DNA: TGTGCCAGCAGGTTAGACTTATACGAGCAGTACTTC. It translates to CASRLDLYEQYF.

The J gene is TRBJ2-7, the V gene TRBV25-1, with 11 bases matching TRBD2. The germline CDR1 and CDR2 sequences are MGHDK and SYGVNS. Unmatched junction bases numbered 1, after V lost 6 bases and J lost 3 bases. The length of the CDR3 is 13 residues. The CDR3 sequence is CASSGLAGYEQYF. The CDR3 bases are TGTGCCAGCAGCGGACTAGCGGGCTACGAGCAGTACTTC.

This chain uses TRBV29-1 with TRBJ2-1; 9 bases align to TRBD1. Germline CDR1 reads SQVTM; CDR2 reads ANQGSEA. Germline trimming cut 5 bases from V and 0 bases from J; bases unmatched to any gene: 8. This CDR3 is 16 amino acids long. The CDR3 bases are TGCAGCGTTAAAACAGGGGGCTATAGCTCCTACAATGAGCAGTTCTTC. It specifies CSVKTGGYSSYNEQFF.

A few counts support this clone. The chain employs TRBV7-9 and TRBJ2-1, with a tentative D call TRBD1 (6 bases). The CDR3 covers 19 residues. The V gene lost 2 bases and the J gene lost 0 bases, with 20 bases spanning the gap. CDR1 and CDR2 from the germline V gene are SEHNR and FQNEAQ (reference sequence). The CDR3 DNA follows: TGTGCCAGCAGCTTACCGTTAAGAGAGGGGGACCGCTCCTACAATGAGCAGTTCTTC. Translation gives CASSLPLREGDRSYNEQFF.

The rearrangement uses TRBV30 and TRBJ2-7; D is perhaps TRBD2 (7 bases). V lost 8 bases and J 3 bases, leaving 23 bases between the germline ends. This CDR3 comprises 15 residues. CDR1 GTSNPN and CDR2 SVGIG come from the germline V gene (reference sequence). Here the CDR3 reads CAGEGPTGGIYEQYF. CDR3 sequence (DNA): TGTGCCGGAGAGGGCCCCACGGGGGGCATCTACGAGCAGTACTTC.

This sequence joins TRBV6-6 and TRBJ1-5; possibly TRBD1 for D (5 bases). The V end lost 2 bases, the J end lost 0 bases, and 8 bases lay between the germline ends. The CDR3 loop spans 15 amino acids. Per the germline V gene, CDR1 is MNHNY and CDR2 is SVGAGI (reference sequence). The CDR3 DNA sequence: TGTGCCAGCAGTTACAGGGGTAGTAGCAATCAGCCCCAGCATTTT. This sequence encodes CASSYRGSSNQPQHF.

A few counts support this clone. The chain uses TRBV19 and TRBJ2-7; weak D call: TRBD2 (6 bases). Germline assignment: CDR1 LNHDA and CDR2 SQIVND (reference sequence). Deletions cut 1 base from V and 5 bases from J, with 9 bases between. This CDR3 spans 13 amino acids. The CDR3 loop is CASSIGRVDEQYF. CDR3 bases: TGTGCCAGTAGTATAGGGAGGGTGGACGAGCAGTACTTC.

For the CDR3, the DNA is TGTGCCAGCAGTGGGCTAGCGGGGGGGCCGGGGGATACGCAGTATTTT. Its protein product is CASSGLAGGPGDTQYF. The chain couples TRBV2 to TRBJ2-3, with 12 bases aligning to TRBD2. V lost 4 bases to trimming and J lost 6 bases; unmatched junction nucleotides: 8. The germline gives CDR1 SNHLY, CDR2 FYNNEI. The CDR3 has 16 residues.

This clone was observed a few times. V is TRBV6-1 and J is TRBJ2-2; 10 nucleotides align to TRBD1. CDR3 length: 15 residues. Germline loops: CDR1 MNHNS, CDR2 SASEGT. The ends lost 8 bases at V and 4 bases at J; junction bases unmatched: 7. CDR3 amino acids: CASDRDRGITGELFF. CDR3 coding DNA: TGTGCCAGCGACCGGGACAGGGGTATCACCGGGGAGCTGTTTTTT.

The table lists this clone with a few counts. CDR3 coding DNA: TGTGCCTGGAGTGTATGGTCCGGGGTCAATGAGCAGTTCTTC. Translated: CAWSVWSGVNEQFF. This sequence joins TRBV30 and TRBJ2-1; perhaps TRBD2 as D (5 bases). Germline V gene data show CDR1 as GTSNPN and CDR2 as SVGIG (reference sequence). The length of the CDR3 is 14 residues. Trimming stripped 0 bases from V and 6 bases from J, with 12 bases between.

The V gene is TRBV7-4, the J gene TRBJ2-7; D possibly corresponds to TRBD1 (6 bases). The V gene lost 0 bases and the J gene lost 6 bases, with 18 bases spanning the gap. From germline, CDR1 is SGHVT and CDR2 SQSDAQ. This CDR3 has 16 residues. CDR3 residues: CASSLAGQILISEQYF. The CDR3 nucleotides read TGTGCCAGCAGCTTAGCCGGACAGATCCTGATAAGCGAGCAGTACTTC.

On this clone: Other DNA sequences in this specimen translate into the identical CDR3. The chain is built from TRBV5-4 and TRBJ2-7; D uncertain. Germline assignment: CDR1 SGHNT and CDR2 YYREEE (reference sequence). Trimming stripped 3 bases from V and 3 bases from J, with 4 bases between. The length of the CDR3 is 11 residues. The CDR3 spells CASSSYYEQYF. CDR3 bases: TGTGCCAGCAGCTCCTACTACGAGCAGTACTTC.

The chain couples TRBV18 to TRBJ2-2; D not resolved. Germline assignment: CDR1 KGHSH and CDR2 LQKENI. The V end lost 1 base, the J end lost 3 bases, and 9 bases lay between the germline ends. CDR3 length equals 15 residues. The CDR3 is CASSPLGQDTGELFF. CDR3 nucleotide sequence: TGTGCCAGCTCACCACTGGGTCAGGACACCGGGGAGCTGTTTTTT.

This rearrangement joins TRBV4-3 to TRBJ2-7, with TRBD2 matching over 15 bases. V dropped 4 bases and J dropped 2; count of bases not matched to a gene: 3. Per germline, CDR1 LGHNA and CDR2 YSLEER. This CDR3 spans 16 amino acids. DNA for the CDR3: TGCGCCAGCAGCCTCGGACTAGCGGGAGGGACCTACGAGCAGTACTTC. Protein sequence: CASSLGLAGGTYEQYF.

This clone was counted a few times. The chain joins TRBV21-1 to TRBJ2-1; the table's D call TRBD1 went unverified against the DNA. TRBV21-1 is a pseudogene locus. The CDR3 totals 15 residues. For the CDR3, the DNA is TGTGCCAGCAGCAGGGACAGGGGGTCCTACAATGAGCAGTTCTTC. This translates into CASSRDRGSYNEQFF.

The CDR3 protein is CASSFLRDRGSYEQYF. CDR3 nucleotide sequence: TGCGCCAGCAGCTTCCTAAGGGACAGGGGCTCCTACGAGCAGTACTTC. The chain recombines TRBV5-1 with TRBJ2-7; 10 bases map to TRBD1. CDR1 and CDR2 (germline): SGHRS, YFSETQ. V lost 2 bases, J lost 0 bases, and 5 bases stayed unmatched. The CDR3 runs to 16 residues.

The J gene is TRBJ1-5, the V gene TRBV2; 7 positions match TRBD1. Germline V gives CDR1 SNHLY, CDR2 FYNNEI. J lost 3 bases, V lost 1 base, and 6 bases had no gene match. The CDR3 spans 16 residues. CDR3 region: CASSEGVTGINQPQHF. DNA of the CDR3: TGTGCCAGCAGTGAAGGGGTGACAGGGATCAATCAGCCCCAGCATTTT.

This sequence joins TRBV27 and TRBJ2-1, with TRBD1 matching over 11 bases. Trimming took 1 base from V and 1 from J; bases not matched to a gene: 3. Per the germline V gene, CDR1 is MNHEY and CDR2 is SMNVEV (reference sequence). The CDR3 extends over 17 amino acids. DNA for the CDR3: TGTGCCAGCAGTTTATGGACAGGGGGCTTTTCCTACAATGAGCAGTTCTTC. It is translated as CASSLWTGGFSYNEQFF.

This clone was detected only a few times. V is TRBV4-3 and J is TRBJ2-2, with 11 bases aligning to TRBD2. V dropped 9 bases and J dropped 6; count of bases not matched to a gene: 12. The V gene's germline CDR1 is LGHNA and CDR2 YSLEER. The CDR3 sequence is 16 residues long. In nucleotides, the CDR3 is TGCGCCAGTGGAGGTATAGCGGGAGGGCCGCCCGGGGAGCTGTTTTTT. Amino acids: CASGGIAGGPPGELFF.

The rearrangement uses TRBV6-5 and TRBJ2-7; the D is unclear. Germline V gene sequence: CDR1 MNHEY, CDR2 SVGAGI. The CDR3 contains 15 residues. Trimming stripped 0 bases from V and 2 bases from J, with 11 bases between. The DNA for the CDR3 is TGTGCCAGCAGTTACTCTTTTACCACAGCCTACGAGCAGTACTTC. Translating gives CASSYSFTTAYEQYF.